This T cell receptor (beta chain) stems from a study of shared clonotypes between healthy human individuals. The length of the CDR3 is 14 residues. V shed 6 bases and J 2 bases; nucleotides not matched to a gene: 5. Germline V gene lookup returns CDR1 MNHNS and CDR2 SASEGT. Regarding the study as a whole: Rarefaction indicated that sorted-subset sequencing remained incomplete although depth was large.

Data came from immunoSEQ multiplex PCR; TCRdb stores just in-frame clones and leaves some out. Found here are about 1 million clones, more than 60% of them singletons; the top ten hold about 1.5%. Comments on this clone: The antigen is undetermined.

The sequence was collected from a man between 18 and 35 years old in good health. The gene calls are TRBV6-1 and TRBJ2-7, with 9 bases that match TRBD1. The material sequenced was memory CD4+ T cells sorted from blood. Subset denoted: CD45RA-negative fraction. The CDR3, as DNA: TGTGCCAGCAGGACGGGACAGGGACCCTACGAGCAGTACTTC. Translated, it gives CASRTGQGPYEQYF.